A single sample gave rise to the 8 T cell receptor beta chains below, sequenced in a study of Ad26.COV2.S vaccination and SARS-CoV-2 variants. Sample treatment: roughly 20 received Ad26.COV2.S at low or high dose, single or two shots; several received placebo; per-sample allocation not given. All samples were drawn on day 63, counting from the first vaccine or placebo injection. This table comes from immunoSEQ multiplex PCR, and its TCRdb copy is limited to in-frame clones, with some not included. This sample has hundreds of thousands of clones, with around 93% found just once. The sequences come from peripheral blood, collected in a trial of Ad26.COV2.S vaccine versus placebo. All receptors come from a person aged 18-60 years who received the Ad26.COV2.S COVID-19 vaccine or a placebo.

The chain uses TRBV10-3 and TRBJ2-3; tentative D call: TRBD2 (6 bases). CDR3 length: 13 amino acids. In germline, CDR1 is ENHRY, CDR2 SYGVKD. With 6 bases removed from V and 6 bases from J, the gap between germline ends came to 13 bases. The CDR3 spells CAISPGAYDTQYF. CDR3 sequence (DNA): TGTGCCATCAGCCCGGGAGCTTACGATACGCAGTATTTT.

The V and J genes are TRBV29-1 and TRBJ2-7, with 11 bases identical to TRBD1. Germline values: CDR1 SQVTM, CDR2 ANQGSEA. The CDR3 spans 14 residues. V shed 6 bases, J shed 4 bases, and the junction held 8 bases outside the gene matches. This CDR3 reads CSVAGQGVSYEQYF. The DNA for the CDR3 is TGCAGCGTCGCGGGACAGGGGGTTTCATACGAGCAGTACTTC.

This chain links TRBV3-1 (or the pseudogene TRBV3-2) with TRBJ2-1, with 8 bases aligning to TRBD2. This CDR3 spans 15 amino acids. CDR1 LGHDT and CDR2 YNNKEL come from the germline V gene (reference sequence). Trimming cost V 2 bases and J 4 bases; bases outside gene matches: 4. The CDR3 nucleotides are TGTGCCAGCAGCCAACGCGGGGGGATTTACAATGAGCAGTTCTTC. Residues: CASSQRGGIYNEQFF.

The rearrangement uses TRBV7-8 and TRBJ1-1; TRBD1 is a possible D gene (6 bases). The germline V gene encodes CDR1 SGHVS and CDR2 FQNEAQ. The CDR3 has 14 amino acids. The germline V and J ends were trimmed by 3 bases and 5 bases, with 13 bases remaining between them. CDR3 nucleotide sequence: TGTGCCAGCAGCTTGAGAGGGGGGGGAACTGAAGCTTTCTTT. Its translation: CASSLRGGGTEAFF.

The gene calls are TRBV9 and TRBJ2-2, with D uncertain. The CDR3 totals 15 residues. In germline, CDR1 is SGDLS, CDR2 YYNGEE. Deletions cut 3 bases from V and 3 bases from J, with 12 bases between. The CDR3 sequence is CASSARPDYTGELFF. As DNA, the CDR3 is TGTGCCAGCAGCGCCCGACCAGATTACACCGGGGAGCTGTTTTTT.

This clone showed up just once. This sequence joins TRBV6-5 and TRBJ2-6; D not resolved. Germline V lookup: CDR1 MNHEY, CDR2 SVGAGI. V gave up 5 bases and J gave up 4 bases, with 12 bases separating them. The CDR3 is made up of 15 amino acids. CDR3 loop: CASSLHTDGANVLTF. As DNA, the CDR3 is TGTGCCAGCAGTCTCCACACGGACGGGGCCAACGTCCTGACTTTC.

The rearrangement joins TRBV19 to TRBJ1-2; D remains unclear. The germline gives CDR1 LNHDA, CDR2 SQIVND (reference sequence). The V gene lost 3 bases and the J gene lost 2 bases, with 7 bases spanning the gap. This CDR3 is built from 13 residues. In nucleotides, the CDR3 is TGTGCCAGTAGTATTGCAGTCAACTATGGCTACACCTTC. Translated, it gives CASSIAVNYGYTF.

The CDR3 nucleotides are TGCAGCGTTCGGCCGGACAGGGGTTCACCCCTCCACTTT. Protein sequence: CSVRPDRGSPLHF. The chain links TRBV29-1 to TRBJ1-6; 9 bases are a match to TRBD1. The CDR3 sequence is 13 residues long. Looked up from germline, CDR1 is SQVTM and CDR2 is ANQGSEA. J gave up 9 bases and V 5 bases, and 5 bases lay outside the gene matches.